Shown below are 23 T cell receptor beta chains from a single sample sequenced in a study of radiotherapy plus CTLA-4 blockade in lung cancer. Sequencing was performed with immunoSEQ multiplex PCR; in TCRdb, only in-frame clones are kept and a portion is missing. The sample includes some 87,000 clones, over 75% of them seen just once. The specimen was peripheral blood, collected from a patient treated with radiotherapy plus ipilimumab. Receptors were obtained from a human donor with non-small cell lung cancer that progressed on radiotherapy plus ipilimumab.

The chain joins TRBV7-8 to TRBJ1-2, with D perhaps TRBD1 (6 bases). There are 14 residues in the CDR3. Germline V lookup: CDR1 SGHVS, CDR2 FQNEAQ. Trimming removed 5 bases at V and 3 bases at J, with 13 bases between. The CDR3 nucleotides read TGTGCCAGCAGCCCGACAGGAGACCACTATGGCTACACCTTC. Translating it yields CASSPTGDHYGYTF.

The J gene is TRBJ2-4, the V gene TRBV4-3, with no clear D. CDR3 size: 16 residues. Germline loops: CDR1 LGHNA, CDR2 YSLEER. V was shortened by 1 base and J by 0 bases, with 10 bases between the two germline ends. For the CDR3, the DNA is TGCGCCAGCAGCCAAGCCGGTCCCCTAGCCAAAAACATTCAGTACTTC. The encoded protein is CASSQAGPLAKNIQYF.

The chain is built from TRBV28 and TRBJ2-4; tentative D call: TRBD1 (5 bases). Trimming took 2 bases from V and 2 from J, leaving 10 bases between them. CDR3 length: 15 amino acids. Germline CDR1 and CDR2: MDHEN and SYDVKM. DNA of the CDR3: TGTGCCAGCAGTTTAGCGGCAGGGACCAAAAACATTCAGTACTTC. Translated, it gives CASSLAAGTKNIQYF. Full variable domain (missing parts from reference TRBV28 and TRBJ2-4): DVKVTQSSRYLVKRTGEKVFLECVQDMDHENMFWYRQDPGLGLRLIYFSYDVKMKEKGDIPEGYSVSREKKERFSLILESASTNQTSMYLCASSLAAGTKNIQYFGAGTRLSVL.

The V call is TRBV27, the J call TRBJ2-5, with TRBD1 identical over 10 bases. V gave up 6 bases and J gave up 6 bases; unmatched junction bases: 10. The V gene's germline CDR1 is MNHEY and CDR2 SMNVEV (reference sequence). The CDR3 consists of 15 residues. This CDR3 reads CASSPPGQGWKTQYF. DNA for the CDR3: TGTGCCAGCAGCCCACCGGGACAGGGGTGGAAGACCCAGTACTTC.

CDR3 bases: TGTGCCAGCAGTTTTATGGGGACAGGGACCCCCTACGAGCAGTACTTC. It translates to CASSFMGTGTPYEQYF. J is TRBJ2-7 and V is TRBV27; 9 positions match TRBD1. Germline trimming cut 3 bases from V and 2 bases from J; bases unmatched to any gene: 8. The CDR3 covers 16 residues. Germline V gene data show CDR1 as MNHEY and CDR2 as SMNVEV (reference sequence).

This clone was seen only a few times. The CDR3 here is CSARWGSGYTF. As DNA, the CDR3 is TGCAGTGCTAGATGGGGTAGCGGCTACACCTTC. The chain combines TRBV20-1 with TRBJ1-2, with D unresolved. The germline V gene encodes CDR1 DFQATT and CDR2 SNEGSKA (reference sequence). V shed 2 bases and J shed 8 bases, with 9 bases lying between them. The CDR3 totals 11 residues.

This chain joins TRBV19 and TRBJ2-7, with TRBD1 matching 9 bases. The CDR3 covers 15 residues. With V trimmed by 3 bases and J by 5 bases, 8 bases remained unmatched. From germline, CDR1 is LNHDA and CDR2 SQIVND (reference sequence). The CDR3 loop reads CASSISGTGINEQYF. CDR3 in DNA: TGTGCCAGTAGTATTTCCGGGACAGGGATCAACGAGCAGTACTTC.

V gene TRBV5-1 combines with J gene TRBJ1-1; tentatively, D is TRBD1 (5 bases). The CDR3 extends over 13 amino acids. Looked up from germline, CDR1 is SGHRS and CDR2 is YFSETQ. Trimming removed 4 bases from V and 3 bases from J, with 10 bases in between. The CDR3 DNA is TGCGCCAGCAGCGGGGGAGGATACACTGAAGCTTTCTTT. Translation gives CASSGGGYTEAFF.

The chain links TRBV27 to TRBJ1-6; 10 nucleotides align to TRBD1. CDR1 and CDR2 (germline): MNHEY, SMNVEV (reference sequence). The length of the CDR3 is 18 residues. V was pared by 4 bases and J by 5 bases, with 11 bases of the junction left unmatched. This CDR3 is CASSWLGTGAGNNSPLHF. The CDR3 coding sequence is TGTGCCAGCAGTTGGCTCGGGACAGGGGCGGGGAATAATTCACCCCTCCACTTT.

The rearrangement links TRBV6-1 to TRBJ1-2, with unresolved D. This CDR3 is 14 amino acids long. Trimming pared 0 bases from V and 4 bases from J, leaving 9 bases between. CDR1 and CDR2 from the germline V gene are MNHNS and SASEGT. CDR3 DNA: TGTGCCAGCAGTGAAGCGGAAGGACCCTATGGCTACACCTTC. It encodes CASSEAEGPYGYTF.

The CDR3 loop is CASSRERNTEAFF. The CDR3, as DNA: TGTGCCAGTAGCAGGGAGAGGAACACTGAAGCTTTCTTT. V is TRBV19 and J is TRBJ1-1; D perhaps matches TRBD1 (5 bases). Germline lookup yields CDR1 LNHDA and CDR2 SQIVND (reference sequence). This CDR3 contains 13 residues. The V end lost 6 bases, the J end lost 1 base, and 9 bases lay between the germline ends.

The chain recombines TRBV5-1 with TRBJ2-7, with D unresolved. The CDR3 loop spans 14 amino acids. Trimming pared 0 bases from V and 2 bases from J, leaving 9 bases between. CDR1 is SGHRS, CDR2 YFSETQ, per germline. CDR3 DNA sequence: TGCGCCAGCAGCTTGGAGGTCGGAGCCTACGAGCAGTACTTC. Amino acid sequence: CASSLEVGAYEQYF.

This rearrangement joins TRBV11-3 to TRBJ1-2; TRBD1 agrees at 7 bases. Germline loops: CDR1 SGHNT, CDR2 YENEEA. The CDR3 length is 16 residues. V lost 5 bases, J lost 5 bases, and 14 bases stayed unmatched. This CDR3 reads CASSLGTDSNPYGYTF. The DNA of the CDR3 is TGTGCCAGCAGCCTGGGGACAGATTCGAATCCTTATGGCTACACCTTC.

The CDR3 bases are TGTGCCAGTAGAAGTGGCCCACCCCTCTACGAGCAGTACTTC. It yields the protein CASRSGPPLYEQYF. The chain uses TRBV19 and TRBJ2-7, with D unresolved. The ends were cut back, 6 bases at V and 3 bases at J, with 15 bases in the middle. The CDR3 runs to 14 residues. Germline loops: CDR1 LNHDA, CDR2 SQIVND (reference sequence).

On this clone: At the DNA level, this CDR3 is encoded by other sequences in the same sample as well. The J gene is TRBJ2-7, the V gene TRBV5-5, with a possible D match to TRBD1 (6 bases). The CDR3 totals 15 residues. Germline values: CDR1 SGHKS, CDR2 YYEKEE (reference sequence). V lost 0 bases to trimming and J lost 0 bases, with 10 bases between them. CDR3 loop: CASSLAGTPSYEQYF. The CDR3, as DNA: TGTGCCAGCAGCTTGGCCGGGACACCCTCCTACGAGCAGTACTTC.

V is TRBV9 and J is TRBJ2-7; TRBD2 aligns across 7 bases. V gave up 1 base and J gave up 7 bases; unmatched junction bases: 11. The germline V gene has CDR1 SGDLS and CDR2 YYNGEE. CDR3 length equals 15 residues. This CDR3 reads CASSVMASGSLEQYF. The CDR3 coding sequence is TGTGCCAGCAGCGTAATGGCTAGCGGATCCTTGGAGCAGTACTTC. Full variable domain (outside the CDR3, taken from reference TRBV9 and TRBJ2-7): DSGVTQTPKHLITATGQRVTLRCSPRSGDLSVYWYQQSLDQGLQFLIQYYNGEERAKGNILERFSAQQFPDLHSELNLSSLELGDSALYFCASSVMASGSLEQYFGPGTRLTVT.

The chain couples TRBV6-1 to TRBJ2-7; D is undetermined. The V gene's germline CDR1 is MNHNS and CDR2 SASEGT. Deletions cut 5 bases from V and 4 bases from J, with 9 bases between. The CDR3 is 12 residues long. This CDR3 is CASSSHHYEQYF. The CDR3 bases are TGTGCCAGCAGTTCCCACCATTACGAGCAGTACTTC.

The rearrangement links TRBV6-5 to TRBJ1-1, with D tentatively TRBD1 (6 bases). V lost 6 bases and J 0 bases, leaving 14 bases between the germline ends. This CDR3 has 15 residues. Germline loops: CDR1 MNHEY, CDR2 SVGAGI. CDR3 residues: CASSNYRAMNTEAFF. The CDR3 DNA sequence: TGTGCCAGCAGCAATTACAGGGCTATGAACACTGAAGCTTTCTTT.

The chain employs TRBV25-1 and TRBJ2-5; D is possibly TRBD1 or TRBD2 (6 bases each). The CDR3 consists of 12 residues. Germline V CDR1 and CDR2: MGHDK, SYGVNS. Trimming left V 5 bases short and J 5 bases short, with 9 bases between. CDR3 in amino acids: CASSRGQETQYF. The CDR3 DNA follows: TGTGCCAGCAGTCGGGGGCAGGAGACCCAGTACTTC. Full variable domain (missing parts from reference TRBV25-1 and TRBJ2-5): EADIYQTPRYLVIGTGKKITLECSQTMGHDKMYWYQQDPGMELHLIHYSYGVNSTEKGDLSSESTVSRIRTEHFPLTLESARPSHTSQYLCASSRGQETQYFGPGTRLLVL.

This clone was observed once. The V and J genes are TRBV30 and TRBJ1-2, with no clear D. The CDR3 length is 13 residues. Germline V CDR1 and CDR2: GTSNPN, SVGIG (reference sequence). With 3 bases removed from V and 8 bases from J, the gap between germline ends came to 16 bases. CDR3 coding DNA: TGTGCCTGGAGCGGTAGCCGAGCGGGGGGCTACACCTTC. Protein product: CAWSGSRAGGYTF.

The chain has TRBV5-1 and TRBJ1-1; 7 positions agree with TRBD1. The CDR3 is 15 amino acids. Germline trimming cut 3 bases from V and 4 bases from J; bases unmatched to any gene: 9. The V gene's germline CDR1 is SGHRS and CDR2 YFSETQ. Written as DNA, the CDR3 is TGCGCCAGCAGCTATTCTACAGGGGCGGCCACTGAAGCTTTCTTT. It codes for CASSYSTGAATEAFF.

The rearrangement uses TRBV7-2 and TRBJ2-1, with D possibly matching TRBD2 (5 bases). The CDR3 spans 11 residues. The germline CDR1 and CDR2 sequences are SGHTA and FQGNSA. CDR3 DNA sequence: TGTGCGACCGAGGGCAGCAATGAGCAGTTCTTC. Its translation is CATEGSNEQFF.

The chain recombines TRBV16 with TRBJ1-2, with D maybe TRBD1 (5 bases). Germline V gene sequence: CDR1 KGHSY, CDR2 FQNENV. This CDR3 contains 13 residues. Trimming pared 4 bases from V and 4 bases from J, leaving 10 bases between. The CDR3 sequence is CASSPDKIYGYTF. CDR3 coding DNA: TGTGCCAGCAGCCCGGACAAAATCTATGGCTACACCTTC.